The subject of this entry is one T cell receptor (beta chain). This sample is drawn from a study of shared clonotypes between healthy human individuals. The assay was run at deep level. Here immunoSEQ multiplex PCR was the method, and the copy in TCRdb shows in-frame clones only, minus some. The sample holds about 460,000 clones; roughly three quarters are singletons and the top ten take about 11%. The healthy adult donors were HIV-negative and reported no recent acute infections or vaccinations. This clonotype was sampled from a woman in her 40s in good health. Some clones in this sample may be carry-over from other donors' samples. Sequenced input: PBMCs.

The DNA of the CDR3 is TGCGCCAGCAGGGGGACTAGCGGAGACCCTGGGGGCTACGAGCAGTACTTC. Amino acid sequence: CASRGTSGDPGGYEQYF. This sequence joins TRBV10-2 and TRBJ2-7; 11 bases map to TRBD2. CDR3 size: 17 residues. Germline trimming cut 6 bases from V and 3 bases from J; bases unmatched to any gene: 13. Per germline, CDR1 WSHSY and CDR2 SAAADI.